These 19 T cell receptor beta chains share one sample of origin, sequenced in a study of a mutant IDH1 vaccine in newly diagnosed glioma. The time point: week 5, during vaccination. The investigators gave 300 ug of mutant IDH1 20-mer peptide in each vaccine dose, together with topical imiquimod. Only in-frame clones appear in the TCRdb table, and some are missing; sequencing was by immunoSEQ multiplex PCR. This table holds about 83,000 clones, 75% to 95% found once. Their recognized antigens are unknown. The sequencing used PBMCs, collected from a glioma patient whose treatment included an IDH1 peptide vaccine. These TCRs come from a woman in her forties or fifties with glioma.

A word on this clone: The CDR3 carries no conserved terminal phenylalanine or tryptophan, so it likely arises from a read error. The CDR3 region has the DNA TGTGCCTGGAGTCTACCGACAGGGGGCAATGGCTACACCCTC. This translates into CAWSLPTGGNGYTL. The rearrangement joins TRBV30 to TRBJ1-2, with 10 bases matching TRBD1. Germline V CDR1 and CDR2: GTSNPN, SVGIG (reference sequence). Trimming cost V 2 bases and J 6 bases; bases outside gene matches: 6. The CDR3 contains 14 residues.

The chain has TRBV28 and TRBJ2-1, with 7 bases matching TRBD2. J lost 0 bases, V lost 5 bases, and 7 bases had no gene match. The germline gives CDR1 MDHEN, CDR2 SYDVKM. The CDR3 runs to 16 residues. Written as DNA, the CDR3 is TGTGCCAGCAGTGTGGGAGCGGGACCCTCCTACAATGAGCAGTTCTTC. Amino acids: CASSVGAGPSYNEQFF.

In DNA, the CDR3 is TGTGCCAGCAGCGTAGCGGGACGCCTGAACGATGAGCAGTTCTTC. As protein: CASSVAGRLNDEQFF. The chain joins TRBV9 to TRBJ2-1, with D possibly called TRBD1 or TRBD2 (5 bases each). The ends were cut back, 0 bases at V and 8 bases at J, with 15 bases in the middle. The CDR3 runs to 15 residues. The germline V gene has CDR1 SGDLS and CDR2 YYNGEE.

This sequence joins TRBV5-1 and TRBJ1-3; no clear D. Deletions cut 2 bases from V and 4 bases from J, with 7 bases between. The V gene's germline CDR1 is SGHRS and CDR2 YFSETQ. The CDR3 is made up of 13 amino acids. Here the CDR3 DNA reads TGCGCCAGCAGCTTCGGCGGAGGAAACACCATATATTTT. This translates into CASSFGGGNTIYF.

The chain carries TRBV5-4 and TRBJ2-7; TRBD2 matches 7 bases. The CDR3 is 14 amino acids. V lost 4 bases and J lost 3; bases outside the gene matches: 7. CDR1 SGHNT and CDR2 YYREEE come from the germline V gene (reference sequence). The CDR3, as DNA: TGTGCCAGCAGCAACGGGACTACCCTCTACGAGCAGTACTTC. Translation: CASSNGTTLYEQYF.

The rearrangement joins TRBV6-6 to TRBJ1-2; 8 bases line up with TRBD1. CDR1 is MNHNY and CDR2 is SVGAGI in the germline V gene (reference sequence). The V gene end was trimmed by 4 bases and the J gene end by 8 bases; junction bases not matched to a gene: 3. The CDR3 runs 12 residues. The CDR3 spells CASSWAGGGYTF. The DNA of the CDR3 is TGTGCCAGCAGTTGGGCAGGGGGCGGCTACACCTTC.

The J gene is TRBJ2-6, the V gene TRBV9, with D perhaps TRBD1 or TRBD2 (5 bases each). The CDR3 contains 17 residues. Trimming pared 4 bases from V and 0 bases from J, leaving 14 bases between. Germline V gives CDR1 SGDLS, CDR2 YYNGEE. CDR3 DNA sequence: TGTGCCAGCAGCCCGAAGGGACGGTACTCTGGGGCCAACGTCCTGACTTTC. As protein: CASSPKGRYSGANVLTF.

The V call is TRBV28, the J call TRBJ1-4, with D unclear. The CDR3 totals 13 residues. Trimming shortened V by 3 bases and J by 7 bases, and 9 bases separated the two germline ends. Germline-derived CDR1 and CDR2 are MDHEN and SYDVKM. Written as DNA, the CDR3 is TGTGCCAGCAGTTTGATCAATACTGAAAAACTGTTTTTT. Protein product: CASSLINTEKLFF.

The chain employs TRBV9 and TRBJ2-1, with TRBD2 identical over 8 bases. The CDR3 has 16 residues. Germline CDR1 is SGDLS and CDR2 is YYNGEE. The V and J ends lost 3 bases and 4 bases, in that order; junction bases with no gene match: 9. CDR3 DNA sequence: TGTGCCAGCAGCGGGGATCTAGCGGGCGGTTACAATGAGCAGTTCTTC. It specifies CASSGDLAGGYNEQFF. Full variable domain (outside the CDR3, taken from reference TRBV9 and TRBJ2-1): DSGVTQTPKHLITATGQRVTLRCSPRSGDLSVYWYQQSLDQGLQFLIQYYNGEERAKGNILERFSAQQFPDLHSELNLSSLELGDSALYFCASSGDLAGGYNEQFFGPGTRLTVL.

The chain uses TRBV6-5 and TRBJ2-7; D gene unclear. The CDR3 covers 14 residues. Germline values: CDR1 MNHEY, CDR2 SVGAGI. V dropped 5 bases and J dropped 1 base, with 12 bases sitting between them. CDR3 amino acids: CASSESPGSYEQYF. CDR3 in DNA: TGTGCCAGCAGTGAATCTCCCGGATCCTACGAGCAGTACTTC.

The rearrangement links TRBV11-2 to TRBJ2-7; TRBD2 matches at 9 bases. Germline CDR1 SGHAT, CDR2 FQNNGV. This CDR3 spans 15 amino acids. V shed 2 bases, J shed 5 bases, and the junction held 7 bases outside the gene matches. The CDR3 is CASSLRGLAWDEQYF. The CDR3 DNA reads as TGTGCCAGCAGCTTAAGGGGACTAGCTTGGGACGAGCAGTACTTC.

The chain combines TRBV6-6 with TRBJ2-1, with TRBD2 identical over 9 bases. Germline V gives CDR1 MNHNY, CDR2 SVGAGI (reference sequence). J was trimmed by 9 bases and V by 0 bases; bases with no gene match: 9. The CDR3 has 16 residues. The CDR3 spells CASSYSISGSVGEQFF. The DNA of the CDR3 is TGTGCCAGCAGTTACTCGATTAGCGGGAGTGTGGGTGAGCAGTTCTTC.

V is TRBV4-1 and J is TRBJ2-7; D unclear. Germline V lookup: CDR1 MGHRA, CDR2 YSYEKL. This CDR3 is built from 13 residues. V lost 1 base and J lost 3, with 7 bases in between. The DNA for the CDR3 is TGCGCCAGCAGCCAAGGGACCGACTACGAGCAGTACTTC. This gives the protein CASSQGTDYEQYF.

The chain links TRBV6-1 to TRBJ2-7; TRBD2 matches 7 bases. CDR1 MNHNS and CDR2 SASEGT come from the germline V gene. The CDR3 length is 14 residues. J was trimmed by 5 bases and V by 2 bases; bases with no gene match: 6. CDR3 sequence: CASSEWREKDEQYF. CDR3 in DNA: TGTGCCAGCAGTGAATGGCGGGAGAAGGACGAGCAGTACTTC.

The rearrangement uses TRBV5-1 and TRBJ2-3; D gene uncertain. Germline CDR1 reads SGHRS; CDR2 reads YFSETQ. Trimming removed 5 bases from V and 6 bases from J, with 13 bases in between. This CDR3 region has 13 residues. The CDR3 region has the DNA TGCGCCAGCAGTGCAAGGTTGATGGATACGCAGTATTTT. Its protein is CASSARLMDTQYF.

The genes are TRBV4-1 and TRBJ1-2; no reliable D call. Trimming took 1 base from V and 5 from J, leaving 14 bases between them. The CDR3 is 15 amino acids. Germline V gives CDR1 MGHRA, CDR2 YSYEKL. This CDR3 reads CASSQAHFFGYGYTF. DNA of the CDR3: TGCGCCAGCAGCCAAGCCCACTTTTTTGGATATGGCTACACCTTC.

The rearrangement links TRBV27 to TRBJ2-5; D possibly matches TRBD1 or TRBD2 (5 bases each). Trimming removed 6 bases from V and 5 bases from J, with 16 bases in between. In germline, CDR1 is MNHEY, CDR2 SMNVEV (reference sequence). CDR3 length equals 14 residues. The CDR3 loop is CASRGVLASETQYF. The CDR3 DNA reads as TGTGCCAGCAGGGGGGTACTCGCGTCGGAGACCCAGTACTTC.

V usage is TRBV10-1 and J usage is TRBJ2-2; TRBD1 matches 12 bases. Trimming at V came to 8 bases and at J to 5 bases, leaving 9 bases not matched to a gene. Germline V gene lookup returns CDR1 WNHNN and CDR2 SYGVQD (reference sequence). The CDR3 is 16 amino acids. The CDR3 loop reads CASRDRDRGPTGELFF. The CDR3 region has the DNA TGCGCCAGCCGGGACCGGGACAGGGGGCCAACCGGGGAGCTGTTTTTT.

The chain joins TRBV12-5 to TRBJ1-5; D not resolved. The V end lost 1 base, the J end lost 11 bases, and 9 bases lay between the germline ends. Germline values: CDR1 LGHNT, CDR2 FRNRAP. This CDR3 is built from 12 residues. CDR3 in DNA: TGTGCTAGTGGTTTGGGGGGTGGGGCCCAGCATTTT. Translation: CASGLGGGAQHF.